This TCR beta chain was recorded in a study of shared clonotypes between healthy human individuals. About the research overall: Donors were a couple of women and three men aged 18 to 49.

As to this clone: Its ends do not fully match the called genes, so a read error is possible.

Participating donors were healthy, HIV-negative adults free of recent acute infections or vaccinations. The donor cohort consisted entirely of Caucasian adults residing in Nashville, Tennessee. The repertoire was sequenced with immunoSEQ multiplex PCR; TCRdb's copy has only in-frame clones and lacks some. The repertoire holds about 490,000 clones, about 84% seen once, with over 9.5% in the top ten. Germline V lookup: CDR1 MNHNS, CDR2 SASEGT. This CDR3 has 14 amino acids. The specimen was PBMCs. The chain is built from TRBV6-1 and TRBJ2-7; a weak D match, TRBD1 (5 bases). The sequence came from a middle-aged woman in good health. Some clones in this sample may be carry-over from other donors' samples. CDR3 region: CASSETLGAGPFNF. The DNA for the CDR3 is TGTGCCAGCAGTGAAACTCTTGGGGCAGGCCCCTTCAACTTC.